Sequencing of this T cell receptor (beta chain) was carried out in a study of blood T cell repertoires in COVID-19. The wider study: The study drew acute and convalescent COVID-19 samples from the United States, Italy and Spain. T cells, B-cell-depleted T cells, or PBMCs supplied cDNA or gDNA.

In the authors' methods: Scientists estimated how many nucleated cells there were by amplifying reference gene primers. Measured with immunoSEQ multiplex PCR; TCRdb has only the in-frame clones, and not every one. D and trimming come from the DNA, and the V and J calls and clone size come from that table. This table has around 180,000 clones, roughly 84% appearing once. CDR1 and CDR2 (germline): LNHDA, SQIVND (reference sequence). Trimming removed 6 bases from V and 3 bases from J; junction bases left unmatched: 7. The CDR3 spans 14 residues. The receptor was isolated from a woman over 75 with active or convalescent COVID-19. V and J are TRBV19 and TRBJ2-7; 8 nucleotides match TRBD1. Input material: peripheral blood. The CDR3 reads CASSVPGQGYEQYF. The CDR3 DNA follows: TGTGCCAGTAGCGTCCCCGGACAGGGCTACGAGCAGTACTTC.